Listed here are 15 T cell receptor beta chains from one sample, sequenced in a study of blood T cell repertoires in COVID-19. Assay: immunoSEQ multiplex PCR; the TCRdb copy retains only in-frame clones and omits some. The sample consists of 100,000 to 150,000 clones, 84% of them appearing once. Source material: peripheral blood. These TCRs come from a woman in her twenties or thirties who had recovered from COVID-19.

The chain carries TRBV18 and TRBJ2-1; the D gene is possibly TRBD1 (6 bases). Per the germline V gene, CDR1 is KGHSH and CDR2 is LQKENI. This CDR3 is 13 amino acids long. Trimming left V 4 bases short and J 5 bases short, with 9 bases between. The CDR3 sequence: CASSRTDNNEQFF. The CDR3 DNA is TGTGCCAGCTCACGGACAGATAACAATGAGCAGTTCTTC.

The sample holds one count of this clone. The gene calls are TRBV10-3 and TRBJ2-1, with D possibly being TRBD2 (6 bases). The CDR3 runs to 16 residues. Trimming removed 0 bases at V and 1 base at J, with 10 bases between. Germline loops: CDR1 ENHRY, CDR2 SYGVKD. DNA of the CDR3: TGTGCCATCAGTGAGTCGCCAAGCGGGTCCTACAATGAGCAGTTCTTC. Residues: CAISESPSGSYNEQFF.

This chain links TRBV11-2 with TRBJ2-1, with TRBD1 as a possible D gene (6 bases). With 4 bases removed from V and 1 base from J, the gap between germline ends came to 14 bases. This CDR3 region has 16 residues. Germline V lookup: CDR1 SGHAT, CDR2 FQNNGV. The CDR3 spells CASSSIQGLSYNEQFF. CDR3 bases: TGTGCCAGCAGCTCCATACAGGGCTTGTCCTACAATGAGCAGTTCTTC. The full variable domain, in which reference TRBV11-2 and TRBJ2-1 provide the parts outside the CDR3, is EAGVAQSPRYKIIEKRQSVAFWCNPISGHATLYWYQQILGQGPKLLIQFQNNGVVDDSQLPKDRFSAERLKGVDSTLKIQPAKLEDSAVYLCASSSIQGLSYNEQFFGPGTRLTVL.

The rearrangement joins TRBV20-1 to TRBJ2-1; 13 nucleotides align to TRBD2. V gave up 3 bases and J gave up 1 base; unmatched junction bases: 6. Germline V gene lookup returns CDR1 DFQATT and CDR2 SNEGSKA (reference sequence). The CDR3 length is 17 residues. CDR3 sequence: CSASYTSGRGSYNEQFF. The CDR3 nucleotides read TGCAGTGCTAGTTACACTAGCGGGAGGGGTTCCTACAATGAGCAGTTCTTC.

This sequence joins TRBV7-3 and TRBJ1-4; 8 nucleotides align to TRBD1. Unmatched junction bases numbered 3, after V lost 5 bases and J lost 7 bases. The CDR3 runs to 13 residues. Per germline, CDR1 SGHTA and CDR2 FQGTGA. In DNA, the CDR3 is TGTGCCAGCAGCGCCGACAGGGGTGAAAAACTGTTTTTT. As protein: CASSADRGEKLFF.

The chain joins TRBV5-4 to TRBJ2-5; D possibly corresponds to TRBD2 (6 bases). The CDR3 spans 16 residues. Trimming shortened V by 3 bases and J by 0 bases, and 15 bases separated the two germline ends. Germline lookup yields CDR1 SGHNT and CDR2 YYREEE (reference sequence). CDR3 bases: TGTGCCAGCAGCTCTGAGATGAGCGGGTACCAAGAGACCCAGTACTTC. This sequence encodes CASSSEMSGYQETQYF.

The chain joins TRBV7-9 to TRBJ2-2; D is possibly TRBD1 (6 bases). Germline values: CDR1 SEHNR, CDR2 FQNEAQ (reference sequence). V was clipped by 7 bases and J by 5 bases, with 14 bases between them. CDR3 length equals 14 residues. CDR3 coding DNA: TGTGCCAGCACCGTACGGACAGAGACCGGGGAGCTGTTTTTT. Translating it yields CASTVRTETGELFF.

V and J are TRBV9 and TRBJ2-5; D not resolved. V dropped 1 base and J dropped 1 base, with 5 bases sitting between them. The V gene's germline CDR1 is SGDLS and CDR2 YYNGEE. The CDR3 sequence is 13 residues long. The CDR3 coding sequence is TGTGCCAGCAGCGTATACAGCCAAGAGACCCAGTACTTC. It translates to CASSVYSQETQYF.

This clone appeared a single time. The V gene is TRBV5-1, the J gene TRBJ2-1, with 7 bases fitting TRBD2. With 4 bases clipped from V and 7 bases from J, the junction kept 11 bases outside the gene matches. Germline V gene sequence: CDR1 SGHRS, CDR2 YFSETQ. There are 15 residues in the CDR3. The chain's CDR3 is CASSVAAGKGNEQFF. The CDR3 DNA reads TGCGCCAGCAGCGTCGCAGCGGGAAAGGGGAATGAGCAGTTCTTC.

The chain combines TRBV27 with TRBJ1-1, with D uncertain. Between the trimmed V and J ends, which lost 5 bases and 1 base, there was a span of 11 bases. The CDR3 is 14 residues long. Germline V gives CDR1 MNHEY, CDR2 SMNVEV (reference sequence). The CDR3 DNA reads TGTGCCAGCAGTCCAACCCTAAAGAACACTGAAGCTTTCTTT. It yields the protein CASSPTLKNTEAFF.

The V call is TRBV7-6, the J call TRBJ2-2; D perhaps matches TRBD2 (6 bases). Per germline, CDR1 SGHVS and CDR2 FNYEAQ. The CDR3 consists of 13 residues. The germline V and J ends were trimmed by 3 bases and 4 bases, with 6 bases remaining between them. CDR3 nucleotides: TGTGCCAGCAGCTTGGGGGGCACCGGGGAGCTGTTTTTT. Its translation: CASSLGGTGELFF.

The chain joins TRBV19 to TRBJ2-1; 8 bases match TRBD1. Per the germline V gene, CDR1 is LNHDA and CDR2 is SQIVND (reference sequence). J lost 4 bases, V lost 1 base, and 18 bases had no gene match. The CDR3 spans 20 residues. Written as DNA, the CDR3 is TGTGCCAGTAGTATAGTTTTCATGATAGTCGGACAGGGAGGATACAATGAGCAGTTCTTC. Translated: CASSIVFMIVGQGGYNEQFF.

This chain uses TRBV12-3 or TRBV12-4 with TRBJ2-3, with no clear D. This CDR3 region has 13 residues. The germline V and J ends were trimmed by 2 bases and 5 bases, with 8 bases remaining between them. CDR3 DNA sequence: TGTGCCAGCAGTTTAAGTGAGCAAGATACGCAGTATTTT. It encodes CASSLSEQDTQYF.

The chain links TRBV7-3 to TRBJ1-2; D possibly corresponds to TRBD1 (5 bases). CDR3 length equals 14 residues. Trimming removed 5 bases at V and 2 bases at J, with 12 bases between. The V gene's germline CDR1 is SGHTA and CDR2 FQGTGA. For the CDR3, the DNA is TGTGCCAGCAGCCCCGGGGGTTCCAACTATGGCTACACCTTC. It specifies CASSPGGSNYGYTF.

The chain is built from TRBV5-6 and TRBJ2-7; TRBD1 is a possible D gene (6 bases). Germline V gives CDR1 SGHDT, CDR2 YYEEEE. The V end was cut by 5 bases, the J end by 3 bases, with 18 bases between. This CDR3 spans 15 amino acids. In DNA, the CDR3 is TGTGCCAGCAGTCCGTTTGACAGGAGTGACTACGAGCAGTACTTC. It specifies CASSPFDRSDYEQYF.